A single sample gave rise to the 9 T cell receptor beta chains below, sequenced in a study of T-cell reconstitution after alpha-beta-depleted transplantation in children. Library preparation (for TCRbeta) was performed with unique molecular identifiers. TCRdb recomputed calls from the PCR reads with MiXCR, one row per CDR3 protein. Of over 400,000 distinct CDR3 sequences listed, about 12% were seen once; the top ten hold around 6%. Here the sequenced sample was PBMCs from the stem cell graft donor, taken from the stem cell graft. These receptors were taken from a human donor who donated a stem cell graft to a child with combined immunodeficiency.

The CDR3: CASSVGEKLFF. CDR3 nucleotides: TGTGCCAGCAGTGTTGGGGAAAAACTGTTTTTT. This chain connects TRBV2 to TRBJ1-4; D unresolved. Deletions cut 4 bases from V and 8 bases from J, with 5 bases between. Germline assignment: CDR1 SNHLY and CDR2 FYNNEI. The CDR3 loop spans 11 amino acids.

In this sample, this clonotype turned up a few times. The J gene is TRBJ2-7, the V gene TRBV5-1; 9 nucleotides line up with TRBD1. This CDR3 is 14 amino acids long. V lost 7 bases to trimming and J lost 3 bases; unmatched junction nucleotides: 8. In germline, CDR1 is SGHRS, CDR2 YFSETQ. The CDR3 bases are TGCGCCAGCGAAGCCGGGACAGGGAACTACGAGCAGTACTTC. This encodes CASEAGTGNYEQYF.

The sample holds many counts of this clonotype. The junction and the germline gene differ at one end; a read error may be behind it. The J gene is TRBJ2-7, the V gene TRBV7-2; 9 nucleotides align to TRBD2. The germline gives CDR1 SGHTA, CDR2 FQGNSA. The CDR3 has 14 residues. CDR3 coding DNA: TGTGCCAGCAGTTTAGCGGGGGCAGCCTACGAGCAGTACTTC. It specifies CASSLAGAAYEQYF.

The chain has TRBV2 and TRBJ2-4; D uncertain. CDR1 is SNHLY and CDR2 is FYNNEI in the germline V gene. The CDR3 has 19 amino acids. V lost 8 bases to trimming and J lost 0 bases, with 26 bases between them. CDR3: CASCFQDTWMRLAKNIQYF. CDR3 DNA: TGTGCCAGCTGTTTTCAAGACACCTGGATGCGACTAGCCAAAAACATTCAGTACTTC.

The chain combines TRBV12-3 or TRBV12-4 with TRBJ1-2, with no clear D. This CDR3 has 13 amino acids. Trimming shortened V by 7 bases and J by 6 bases, and 15 bases separated the two germline ends. The CDR3 here is CASTSGRSHGYTF. CDR3 coding DNA: TGTGCCAGCACCTCAGGCAGATCGCATGGCTACACCTTC.

The rearrangement links TRBV28 to TRBJ2-1; tentative D call: TRBD2 (5 bases). The CDR3 sequence is 12 residues long. Germline CDR1 is MDHEN and CDR2 is SYDVKM. V shed 3 bases and J shed 8 bases, with 8 bases lying between them. The CDR3 DNA reads TGTGCCAGCAGTTTCGGGGTCCATGAGCAGTTCTTC. Translated, it gives CASSFGVHEQFF. The complete variable domain, with remaining parts taken from reference TRBV28 and TRBJ2-1, reads DVKVTQSSRYLVKRTGEKVFLECVQDMDHENMFWYRQDPGLGLRLIYFSYDVKMKEKGDIPEGYSVSREKKERFSLILESASTNQTSMYLCASSFGVHEQFFGPGTRLTVL.

The chain uses TRBV29-1 and TRBJ2-3, with 7 nucleotides matching TRBD1. J lost 4 bases, V lost 3 bases, and 10 bases had no gene match. This CDR3 comprises 15 residues. CDR1 is SQVTM, CDR2 ANQGSEA, per germline. CDR3 bases: TGCAGCGTTGAGCGAGGGGGCGGATTTTCAGATACGCAGTATTTT. Its protein is CSVERGGGFSDTQYF.

The table lists this clonotype with a few counts. The chain uses TRBV6-2 or TRBV6-3 and TRBJ2-3; 10 bases agree with TRBD2. The CDR3 contains 19 residues. Germline trimming cut 5 bases from V and 2 bases from J; bases unmatched to any gene: 16. Germline lookup yields CDR1 MNHEY and CDR2 SVGEGT. The CDR3 reads CASSPRWFASGRDTDTQYF. For the CDR3, the DNA is TGTGCCAGCAGTCCCAGGTGGTTCGCCAGCGGGAGGGACACAGATACGCAGTATTTT.

This clonotype was detected many times. The chain carries TRBV24-1 and TRBJ2-3; D might be TRBD1 (5 bases). Trimming shortened V by 0 bases and J by 3 bases, and 9 bases separated the two germline ends. Germline assignment: CDR1 KGHDR and CDR2 SFDVKD. This CDR3 spans 15 amino acids. The chain's CDR3 is CATSDLAQGTDTQYF. CDR3 coding DNA: TGTGCCACCAGTGATTTGGCTCAGGGTACAGATACGCAGTATTTT.